This TCR beta chain was documented in a study of blood T cell repertoires in COVID-19. Overall study: Both acute and convalescent COVID-19 samples were obtained from the United States, Italy and Spain.

Generated by immunoSEQ multiplex PCR, the TCRdb table keeps only in-frame clones and is missing some. Of 250,000 to 350,000 clones in the sample, roughly 87% were seen once. The V segment lost 3 bases and the J segment 4 bases; nucleotides outside the gene matches: 8. The CDR3 contains 15 residues. Per the germline V gene, CDR1 is SNHLY and CDR2 is FYNNEI. This sequence joins TRBV2 and TRBJ2-7, with 8 bases that match TRBD1. Sequencing was carried out using PBMCs or T cells enriched from blood (not recorded which). This TCR came from a woman in her late teens or twenties who had recovered from COVID-19. Here the CDR3 DNA reads TGTGCCAGCAGTGATAGAGGCTGGACAGGGTACGAGCAGTACTTC. It yields the protein CASSDRGWTGYEQYF.